These 20 T cell receptor beta chains originate from one sample sequenced in a study of blood T cell repertoires in COVID-19. Generated by immunoSEQ multiplex PCR, the TCRdb table keeps only in-frame clones and is missing some. The sample holds about 220,000 clones, about 87% seen once. Sequencing used PBMCs or T cells enriched from blood (not recorded which). These receptors were collected from a woman in her thirties who had recovered from COVID-19.

The chain joins TRBV18 to TRBJ2-1; D is perhaps TRBD1 (6 bases). This CDR3 is built from 15 residues. Trimming shortened V by 2 bases and J by 10 bases, and 18 bases separated the two germline ends. Germline assignment: CDR1 KGHSH and CDR2 LQKENI. The CDR3 reads CASSPSSRGDLEQFF. The CDR3 DNA reads as TGTGCCAGCTCACCATCCTCCAGGGGTGATCTGGAGCAGTTCTTC. Full variable domain (remainder filled in from reference TRBV18 and TRBJ2-1): NAGVMQNPRHLVRRRGQEARLRCSPMKGHSHVYWYRQLPEEGLKFMVYLQKENIIDESGMPKERFSAEFPKEGPSILRIQQVVRGDSAAYFCASSPSSRGDLEQFFGPGTRLTVL.

J is TRBJ2-3 and V is TRBV6-5, with 7 bases lining up with TRBD2. Germline-derived CDR1 and CDR2 are MNHEY and SVGAGI. Unmatched junction bases numbered 6, after V lost 4 bases and J lost 2 bases. The CDR3 totals 15 residues. The CDR3 bases are TGTGCCAGCAGTTTATTGGGACTACACACAGATACGCAGTATTTT. This encodes CASSLLGLHTDTQYF.

The chain has TRBV18 and TRBJ2-7, with D perhaps TRBD1 (5 bases). CDR1 and CDR2 (germline): KGHSH, LQKENI. V shed 0 bases and J shed 2 bases, with 11 bases lying between them. The CDR3 has 15 residues. The chain's CDR3 is CASSPPGQLTYEQYF. The CDR3 DNA follows: TGTGCCAGCTCACCACCGGGGCAGCTGACCTACGAGCAGTACTTC.

The chain has TRBV5-4 and TRBJ2-7; 7 bases fit TRBD2. Germline V gene lookup returns CDR1 SGHNT and CDR2 YYREEE (reference sequence). V lost 3 bases and J lost 3; bases outside the gene matches: 9. The CDR3 contains 15 residues. CDR3 DNA: TGTGCCAGCAGCTCGCAAGCGGGGTCCGTCTACGAGCAGTACTTC. Its protein product is CASSSQAGSVYEQYF. The full variable domain, with the rest looked up from reference TRBV5-4 and TRBJ2-7, is ETGVTQSPTHLIKTRGQQVTLRCSSQSGHNTVSWYQQALGQGPQFIFQYYREEENGRGNFPPRFSGLQFPNYSSELNVNALELDDSALYLCASSSQAGSVYEQYFGPGTRLTVT.

The chain joins TRBV7-3 to TRBJ1-2, with D unclear. This CDR3 has 13 residues. V was trimmed by 2 bases and J by 6 bases, leaving 10 bases between them. In germline, CDR1 is SGHTA, CDR2 FQGTGA. CDR3 sequence (DNA): TGTGCCAGCAGCTTAGGAGAGAGAAATGGCTACACCTTC. Protein product: CASSLGERNGYTF.

The chain joins TRBV19 to TRBJ1-2; 8 bases fit TRBD1. CDR1 LNHDA and CDR2 SQIVND come from the germline V gene (reference sequence). CDR3 length: 14 residues. Germline trimming cut 7 bases from V and 5 bases from J; bases unmatched to any gene: 9. This CDR3 is CASKPDRVWYGYTF. DNA for the CDR3: TGTGCCAGTAAACCGGACAGGGTTTGGTATGGCTACACCTTC.

V gene TRBV18 combines with J gene TRBJ2-7; 7 nucleotides align to TRBD1. J lost 5 bases, V lost 3 bases, and 4 bases had no gene match. The germline gives CDR1 KGHSH, CDR2 LQKENI. This CDR3 contains 13 residues. CDR3 sequence (DNA): TGTGCCAGCTCACCCGAGACAGGGAACGAGCAGTACTTC. Translating gives CASSPETGNEQYF.

The rearrangement links TRBV3-1 (or the pseudogene TRBV3-2) to TRBJ1-1; unclear D gene. The CDR3 is 16 residues long. In germline, CDR1 is LGHDT, CDR2 YNNKEL (reference sequence). V lost 4 bases and J 3 bases, leaving 18 bases between the germline ends. CDR3 DNA sequence: TGTGCCAGCAGCCGTTATCTGGGCGGCGGGGACACTGAAGCTTTCTTT. Translation gives CASSRYLGGGDTEAFF.

The rearrangement uses TRBV27 and TRBJ2-2; 7 bases agree with TRBD1. V was clipped by 7 bases and J by 6 bases; unmatched bases: 5. Per germline, CDR1 MNHEY and CDR2 SMNVEV (reference sequence). The CDR3 is 13 residues long. CDR3 region: CASTVRGSGELFF. The CDR3 coding sequence is TGTGCCAGCACCGTCAGGGGGTCCGGGGAGCTGTTTTTT.

V and J are TRBV7-8 and TRBJ1-1; TRBD1 matches 7 bases. Germline CDR1 and CDR2: SGHVS and FQNEAQ. V lost 2 bases and J lost 3; bases outside the gene matches: 0. The CDR3 covers 13 residues. The CDR3 protein is CASSLQGDTEAFF. DNA of the CDR3: TGTGCCAGCAGCTTACAGGGGGACACTGAAGCTTTCTTT. Variable domain in full (rest from reference TRBV7-8 and TRBJ1-1): GAGVSQSPRYKVAKRGQDVALRCDPISGHVSLFWYQQALGQGPEFLTYFQNEAQLDKSGLPSDRFFAERPEGSVSTLKIQRTQQEDSAVYLCASSLQGDTEAFFGQGTRLTVV.

This chain links TRBV11-2 with TRBJ2-7, with D maybe TRBD2 (7 bases). Trimming removed 5 bases at V and 0 bases at J, with 14 bases between. Germline lookup yields CDR1 SGHAT and CDR2 FQNNGV. The CDR3 sequence is 15 residues long. The CDR3 DNA is TGTGCCAGCAGCCCCGGGGGGCCTCGCTCCTACGAGCAGTACTTC. This encodes CASSPGGPRSYEQYF.

This chain uses TRBV6-5 with TRBJ1-2; D is undetermined. The V gene lost 2 bases and the J gene lost 5 bases, with 12 bases spanning the gap. Germline CDR1 and CDR2: MNHEY and SVGAGI. This CDR3 spans 14 amino acids. As DNA, the CDR3 is TGTGCCAGCAGTTACCGGGAGAACGATTATGGCTACACCTTC. It yields the protein CASSYRENDYGYTF.

V and J are TRBV13 and TRBJ2-5; the D gene could be TRBD1 or TRBD2 (6 bases each). The germline V gene has CDR1 PRHDT and CDR2 FYEKMQ (reference sequence). This CDR3 comprises 13 residues. V shed 7 bases and J shed 5 bases, with 14 bases lying between them. CDR3 nucleotides: TGTGCCAGCACCCTAGGGGGGCGGGAGACCCAGTACTTC. Translating it yields CASTLGGRETQYF.

V gene TRBV4-3 combines with J gene TRBJ2-1; 10 bases map to TRBD2. Trimming at V came to 4 bases and at J to 5 bases, leaving 2 bases not matched to a gene. CDR3 length: 14 residues. From germline, CDR1 is LGHNA and CDR2 YSLEER. The CDR3 DNA sequence: TGCGCCAGCAGCCCCAGCGGGGGGGACAATGAGCAGTTCTTC. This sequence encodes CASSPSGGDNEQFF.

V and J are TRBV19 and TRBJ2-7, with a possible D match to TRBD2 (6 bases). The germline V gene has CDR1 LNHDA and CDR2 SQIVND (reference sequence). Trimming stripped 3 bases from V and 2 bases from J, with 14 bases between. The CDR3 totals 15 residues. Here the CDR3 DNA reads TGTGCCAGTAGTATCACCGGGACTTCTCCCTACGAGCAGTACTTC. This codes for CASSITGTSPYEQYF.

V usage is TRBV6-5 and J usage is TRBJ1-2; D is possibly TRBD1 (5 bases). From germline, CDR1 is MNHEY and CDR2 SVGAGI. This CDR3 contains 13 residues. V was pared by 2 bases and J by 3 bases, with 7 bases between. CDR3 residues: CASSYSRDYGYTF. For the CDR3, the DNA is TGTGCCAGCAGTTACAGCAGGGACTATGGCTACACCTTC.

The gene calls are TRBV4-3 and TRBJ1-1, with TRBD1 matching over 8 bases. This CDR3 spans 16 amino acids. Germline assignment: CDR1 LGHNA and CDR2 YSLEER. V lost 6 bases, J lost 4 bases, and 13 bases stayed unmatched. The CDR3 region has the DNA TGCGCCAGCAGTATAAACAGGGGGGGGGACGGCACTGAAGCTTTCTTT. It yields the protein CASSINRGGDGTEAFF.

This chain uses TRBV12-5 with TRBJ1-3; TRBD1 aligns across 7 bases. V was clipped by 3 bases and J by 4 bases; unmatched bases: 3. Germline V CDR1 and CDR2: LGHNT, FRNRAP. The CDR3 covers 14 residues. CDR3 residues: CASGLDRAGNTIYF. DNA of the CDR3: TGTGCTAGTGGTTTAGACAGGGCCGGAAACACCATATATTTT. Based on the CDR3 plus reference TRBV12-5 and TRBJ1-3, the full variable domain is DARVTQTPRHKVTEMGQEVTMRCQPILGHNTVFWYRQTMMQGLELLAYFRNRAPLDDSGMPKDRFSAEMPDATLATLKIQPSEPRDSAVYFCASGLDRAGNTIYFGEGSWLTVV.

This clone was seen a single time. The chain recombines TRBV7-6 with TRBJ1-2; D is ambiguous. The CDR3 loop spans 13 amino acids. Germline assignment: CDR1 SGHVS and CDR2 FNYEAQ. Trimming stripped 5 bases from V and 3 bases from J, with 10 bases between. The CDR3: CASSPSGDYGYTF. The CDR3 DNA sequence: TGTGCCAGCAGCCCCTCCGGGGACTATGGCTACACCTTC.

The chain uses TRBV7-9 and TRBJ1-3, with 7 bases lining up with TRBD1. Trimming took 2 bases from V and 6 from J; bases not matched to a gene: 1. The germline gives CDR1 SEHNR, CDR2 FQNEAQ (reference sequence). CDR3 length equals 13 residues. CDR3 protein: CASSLTGVNTIYF. CDR3 nucleotides: TGTGCCAGCAGCTTAACAGGGGTAAACACCATATATTTT.